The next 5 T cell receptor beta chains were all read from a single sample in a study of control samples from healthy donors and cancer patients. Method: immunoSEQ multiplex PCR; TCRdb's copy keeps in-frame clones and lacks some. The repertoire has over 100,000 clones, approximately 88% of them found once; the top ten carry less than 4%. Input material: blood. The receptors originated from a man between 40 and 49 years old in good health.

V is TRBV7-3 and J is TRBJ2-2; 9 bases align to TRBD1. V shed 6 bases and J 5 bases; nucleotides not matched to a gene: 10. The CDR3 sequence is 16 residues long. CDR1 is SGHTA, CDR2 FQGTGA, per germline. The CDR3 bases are TGTGCCAGCAGAAAATCGGGACAGGGCGCAACCGGGGAGCTGTTTTTT. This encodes CASRKSGQGATGELFF. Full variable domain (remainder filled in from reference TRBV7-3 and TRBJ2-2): GAGVSQTPSNKVTEKGKYVELRCDPISGHTALYWYRQSLGQGPEFLIYFQGTGAADDSGLPNDRFFAVRPEGSVSTLKIQRTERGDSAVYLCASRKSGQGATGELFFGEGSRLTVL.

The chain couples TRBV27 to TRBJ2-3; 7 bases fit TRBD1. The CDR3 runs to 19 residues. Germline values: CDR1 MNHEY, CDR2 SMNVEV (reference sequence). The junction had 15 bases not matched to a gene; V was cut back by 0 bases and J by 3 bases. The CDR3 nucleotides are TGTGCCAGCAGTTTATCCTTTTATTCTGGCAGGGGGTTTACAGATACGCAGTATTTT. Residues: CASSLSFYSGRGFTDTQYF.

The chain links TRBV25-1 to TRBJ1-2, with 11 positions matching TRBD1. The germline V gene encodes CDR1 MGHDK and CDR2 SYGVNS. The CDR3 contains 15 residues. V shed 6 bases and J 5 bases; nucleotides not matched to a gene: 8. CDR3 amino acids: CASREDRGLGYGYTF. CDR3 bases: TGTGCCAGCAGGGAGGACAGGGGGCTAGGATATGGCTACACCTTC.

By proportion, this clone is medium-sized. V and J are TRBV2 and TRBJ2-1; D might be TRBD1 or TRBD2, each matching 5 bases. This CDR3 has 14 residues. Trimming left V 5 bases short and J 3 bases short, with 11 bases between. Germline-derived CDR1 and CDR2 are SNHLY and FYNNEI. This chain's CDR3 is CASSFQGRYNEQFF. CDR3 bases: TGTGCCAGCAGTTTTCAGGGACGCTACAATGAGCAGTTCTTC.

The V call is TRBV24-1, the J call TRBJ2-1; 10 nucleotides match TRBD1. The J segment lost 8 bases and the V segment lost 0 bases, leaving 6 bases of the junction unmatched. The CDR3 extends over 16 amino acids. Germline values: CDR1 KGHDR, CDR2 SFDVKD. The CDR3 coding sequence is TGTGCCACCAGTGATTTGGGGACAGGGGATCGGGATGAGCAGTTCTTC. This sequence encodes CATSDLGTGDRDEQFF.